The rows below give T cell receptor beta chains drawn from one sample of a study of CD8 T cells in ankylosing spondylitis. TCRdb re-analysed the 5' RACE reads in MiXCR, keeping a single row per CDR3 protein. This sample has 340,000 or so distinct CDR3 sequences; roughly 14% occur once, and the top ten carry around 0.99%. Sequenced input: blood, either unsorted or a sorted T cell fraction (not recorded which). Receptors were obtained from a male donor with ankylosing spondylitis or in good health (not recorded which). Each CDR3 is given with its conserved first and last residue. Each record gives: D gene, V gene, J gene, clone size, CDR3 protein, CDR3 DNA. D genes are given only for firm matches. Clone size is shown for a subset of rows, as once, few, many or a class of expanded clone.

d_call: .; v_call: TRBV4-2; j_call: TRBJ2-5; clone_size: .; cdr3_aa: CASSPKSGGVNRETQYF; cdr3_nt: TGTGCCAGCAGCCCTAAAAGTGGAGGGGTCAACCGAGAGACCCAGTACTTC
d_call: .; v_call: TRBV20-1; j_call: TRBJ2-3; clone_size: .; cdr3_aa: CSARDPAPSTDTQYF; cdr3_nt: TGCAGTGCTAGAGATCCAGCCCCAAGCACAGATACGCAGTATTTT
d_call: .; v_call: TRBV7-8; j_call: TRBJ2-2; clone_size: .; cdr3_aa: CASSLGIAGELFF; cdr3_nt: TGTGCCAGCAGCTTGGGCATTGCCGGGGAGCTGTTTTTT
d_call: .; v_call: TRBV5-6; j_call: TRBJ2-1; clone_size: few; cdr3_aa: CASSLYGIEQFF; cdr3_nt: TGTGCCAGCAGCTTGTATGGGATCGAGCAGTTCTTC
d_call: TRBD2; v_call: TRBV28; j_call: TRBJ2-1; clone_size: .; cdr3_aa: CASSFAGVGNEQFF; cdr3_nt: TGTGCCAGCAGTTTCGCGGGGGTGGGAAATGAGCAGTTCTTC
d_call: .; v_call: TRBV12-3/TRBV12-4; j_call: TRBJ2-7; clone_size: few; cdr3_aa: CASSFGGTVYEQYF; cdr3_nt: TGTGCCAGCAGTTTCGGCGGGACAGTCTACGAGCAGTACTTC
d_call: .; v_call: TRBV18; j_call: TRBJ2-3; clone_size: .; cdr3_aa: CASSRGKGDMNTQYF; cdr3_nt: TGTGCCAGCTCACGGGGAAAGGGCGACATGAATACGCAGTATTTT
d_call: .; v_call: TRBV30; j_call: TRBJ1-5; clone_size: .; cdr3_aa: CACCQPQHF; cdr3_nt: TGTGCCTGTTGTCAGCCCCAGCATTTT
d_call: .; v_call: TRBV9; j_call: TRBJ1-4; clone_size: few; cdr3_aa: CASSSSTTRYEKLFF; cdr3_nt: TGTGCCAGCAGCTCCAGTACTACTAGGTATGAAAAACTGTTTTTT
d_call: .; v_call: TRBV14; j_call: TRBJ1-3; clone_size: .; cdr3_aa: CASSPVLGAGNTIYF; cdr3_nt: TGTGCCAGCAGCCCCGTTCTGGGAGCGGGAAACACCATATATTTT
d_call: TRBD1; v_call: TRBV12-3/TRBV12-4; j_call: TRBJ2-3; clone_size: many; cdr3_aa: CASSFRDRVRDTQYF; cdr3_nt: TGTGCCAGCAGTTTCCGGGACAGGGTTCGAGATACGCAGTATTTT
d_call: .; v_call: TRBV7-2; j_call: TRBJ2-7; clone_size: .; cdr3_aa: CASSTSPGIYEQYF; cdr3_nt: TGTGCCAGCAGCACAAGCCCAGGGATCTACGAGCAGTACTTC
d_call: .; v_call: TRBV20-1; j_call: TRBJ2-1; clone_size: .; cdr3_aa: CSASGFQGPNEQFF; cdr3_nt: TGCAGTGCTAGCGGATTCCAGGGGCCCAATGAGCAGTTCTTC
d_call: .; v_call: TRBV6-1; j_call: TRBJ1-1; clone_size: few; cdr3_aa: CASTRSVMNTEAFF; cdr3_nt: TGTGCCAGCACCCGTTCGGTGATGAACACTGAAGCTTTCTTT
d_call: TRBD1; v_call: TRBV6-1; j_call: TRBJ2-7; clone_size: .; cdr3_aa: CASRPGQGGTYEQYF; cdr3_nt: TGTGCCAGCAGGCCGGGACAGGGAGGAACCTACGAGCAGTACTTC
d_call: TRBD1; v_call: TRBV20-1; j_call: TRBJ2-7; clone_size: .; cdr3_aa: CSARWVDRAPHEQYF; cdr3_nt: TGCAGTGCTAGATGGGTGGACAGGGCTCCCCACGAGCAGTACTTC
d_call: TRBD1; v_call: TRBV12-3/TRBV12-4; j_call: TRBJ1-6; clone_size: few; cdr3_aa: CASSQRDRSNSPLHF; cdr3_nt: TGTGCCAGCAGTCAACGGGACAGGTCTAATTCACCCCTCCACTTT